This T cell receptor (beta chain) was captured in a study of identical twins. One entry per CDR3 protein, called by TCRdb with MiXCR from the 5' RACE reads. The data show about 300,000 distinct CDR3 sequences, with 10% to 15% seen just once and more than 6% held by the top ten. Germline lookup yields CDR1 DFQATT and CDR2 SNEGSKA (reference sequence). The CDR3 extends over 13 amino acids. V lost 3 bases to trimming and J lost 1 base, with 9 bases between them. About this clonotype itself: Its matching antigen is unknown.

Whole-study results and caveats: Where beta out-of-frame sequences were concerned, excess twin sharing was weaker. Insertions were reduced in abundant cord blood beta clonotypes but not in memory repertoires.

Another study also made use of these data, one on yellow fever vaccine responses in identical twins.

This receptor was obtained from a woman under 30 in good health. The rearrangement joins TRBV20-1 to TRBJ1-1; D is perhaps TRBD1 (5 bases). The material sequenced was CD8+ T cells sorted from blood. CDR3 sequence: CSASGDGNTEAFF. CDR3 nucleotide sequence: TGCAGTGCTAGTGGGGACGGGAACACTGAAGCTTTCTTT.